Below are 21 T cell receptor beta chains sequenced from a single sample in a study of OX40 agonist ivuxolimab in advanced cancers. Libraries were prepared by immunoSEQ multiplex PCR; TCRdb keeps only in-frame clonotypes and omits some of them. The table has tens of thousands of clones, about 91% seen once. The source was CD4+ or CD8+ T cells sorted from blood, collected in a trial of the OX40 agonist ivuxolimab. These receptors originate from an adult with an advanced solid tumor such as melanoma, head and neck, liver or kidney cancer.

The rearrangement links TRBV7-3 to TRBJ1-5; D is undetermined. Germline CDR1 SGHTA, CDR2 FQGTGA. This CDR3 is 14 amino acids long. Trimming pared 5 bases from V and 1 base from J, leaving 9 bases between. Here the CDR3 reads CASSLRGSNQPQHF. In DNA form, the CDR3 reads TGTGCCAGCAGCCTTAGAGGGAGCAATCAGCCCCAGCATTTT.

The chain combines TRBV5-4 with TRBJ1-1; weak D call: TRBD1 (6 bases). Trimming removed 4 bases at V and 1 base at J, with 8 bases between. This CDR3 is 13 amino acids long. Looked up from germline, CDR1 is SGHNT and CDR2 is YYREEE (reference sequence). Written as DNA, the CDR3 is TGTGCCAGCAGCCTGACAGGGAACACTGAAGCTTTCTTT. Translation gives CASSLTGNTEAFF.

V is TRBV5-4 and J is TRBJ1-6, with a possible D match to TRBD1 (5 bases). Trimming pared 4 bases from V and 5 bases from J, leaving 13 bases between. Germline V lookup: CDR1 SGHNT, CDR2 YYREEE (reference sequence). CDR3 length equals 15 residues. For the CDR3, the DNA is TGTGCCAGCAGCCAGGGACTGGGGGATAATTCACCCCTCCACTTT. Its protein product is CASSQGLGDNSPLHF.

The gene calls are TRBV5-1 and TRBJ2-5; D may correspond to TRBD1 or TRBD2 (5 bases each). CDR1 and CDR2 (germline): SGHRS, YFSETQ. V was shortened by 1 base and J by 5 bases, with 12 bases between the two germline ends. This CDR3 has 14 amino acids. CDR3 in amino acids: CASSLLRGPETQYF. For the CDR3, the DNA is TGCGCCAGCAGCTTGTTACGGGGACCCGAGACCCAGTACTTC. Full variable domain (remainder filled in from reference TRBV5-1 and TRBJ2-5): KAGVTQTPRYLIKTRGQQVTLSCSPISGHRSVSWYQQTPGQGLQFLFEYFSETQRNKGNFPGRFSGRQFSNSRSEMNVSTLELGDSALYLCASSLLRGPETQYFGPGTRLLVL.

The chain has TRBV28 and TRBJ2-7; 11 bases align to TRBD2. In germline, CDR1 is MDHEN, CDR2 SYDVKM. The CDR3 runs 13 residues. J gave up 7 bases and V 8 bases, and 7 bases lay outside the gene matches. CDR3: CASDTSGSREQYF. DNA of the CDR3: TGTGCCAGCGATACTAGCGGGAGTAGAGAGCAGTACTTC.

The chain employs TRBV4-2 and TRBJ1-1; 10 bases agree with TRBD1. V shed 0 bases and J 5 bases; nucleotides not matched to a gene: 6. This CDR3 is 16 amino acids long. CDR1 is LGHNA, CDR2 YNFKEQ, per germline. CDR3 DNA sequence: TGTGCCAGCAGCCAAGATCCTTGGACAGGGGGAACTGAAGCTTTCTTT. It yields the protein CASSQDPWTGGTEAFF.

The V call is TRBV28, the J call TRBJ2-7; D uncertain. CDR3 length equals 12 residues. Germline values: CDR1 MDHEN, CDR2 SYDVKM. V was cut by 4 bases and J by 2 bases, with 6 bases left in between. DNA for the CDR3: TGTGCCAGCAGTTCCCCACCCTACGAGCAGTACTTC. Residues: CASSSPPYEQYF.

The chain employs TRBV9 and TRBJ2-3, with D possibly matching TRBD2 (6 bases). CDR3 length: 16 residues. Germline CDR1 reads SGDLS; CDR2 reads YYNGEE. V was shortened by 3 bases and J by 5 bases, with 19 bases between the two germline ends. CDR3 in amino acids: CASSAGLPGSGDTQYF. CDR3 in DNA: TGTGCCAGCAGCGCCGGACTACCCGGGTCGGGAGATACGCAGTATTTT. Based on the CDR3 plus reference TRBV9 and TRBJ2-3, the full variable domain is DSGVTQTPKHLITATGQRVTLRCSPRSGDLSVYWYQQSLDQGLQFLIQYYNGEERAKGNILERFSAQQFPDLHSELNLSSLELGDSALYFCASSAGLPGSGDTQYFGPGTRLTVL.

The genes are TRBV28 and TRBJ1-4; D remains ambiguous. The V gene's germline CDR1 is MDHEN and CDR2 SYDVKM. This CDR3 has 13 residues. V was trimmed by 4 bases and J by 0 bases, leaving 3 bases between them. CDR3 sequence: CASSYATNEKLFF. CDR3 coding DNA: TGTGCCAGCAGTTATGCAACTAATGAAAAACTGTTTTTT.

The J gene is TRBJ2-1, the V gene TRBV11-2; TRBD2 matches at 7 bases. CDR3 length: 13 amino acids. V gave up 2 bases and J gave up 10 bases; unmatched junction bases: 5. Germline-derived CDR1 and CDR2 are SGHAT and FQNNGV. CDR3 amino acids: CASSLSWGGEQFF. CDR3 in DNA: TGTGCCAGCAGCTTATCATGGGGAGGGGAGCAGTTCTTC.

The rearrangement links TRBV6-6 to TRBJ2-1; D is unresolved. Trimming left V 4 bases short and J 8 bases short, with 6 bases between. CDR1 MNHNY and CDR2 SVGAGI come from the germline V gene (reference sequence). This CDR3 has 11 amino acids. The CDR3 coding sequence is TGTGCCAGCAGTTTCTCCCATGAGCAGTTCTTC. Amino acid sequence: CASSFSHEQFF.

V and J are TRBV7-3 and TRBJ2-2; TRBD1 matches at 11 bases. Trimming at V came to 5 bases and at J to 3 bases, leaving 8 bases not matched to a gene. There are 17 residues in the CDR3. CDR1 is SGHTA and CDR2 is FQGTGA in the germline V gene. The CDR3 nucleotides are TGTGCCAGCAGCCCGTCCGGGGGACAGGGGGACACCGGGGAGCTGTTTTTT. Protein product: CASSPSGGQGDTGELFF.

This rearrangement joins TRBV5-6 to TRBJ1-1; no reliable D call. Looked up from germline, CDR1 is SGHDT and CDR2 is YYEEEE. V was clipped by 0 bases and J by 0 bases, with 9 bases between them. The CDR3 is made up of 15 amino acids. CDR3 residues: CASSLGTRVNTEAFF. In nucleotides, the CDR3 is TGTGCCAGCAGCTTGGGTACTAGGGTGAACACTGAAGCTTTCTTT. Complete variable domain (other parts from reference TRBV5-6 and TRBJ1-1): DAGVTQSPTHLIKTRGQQVTLRCSPKSGHDTVSWYQQALGQGPQFIFQYYEEEERQRGNFPDRFSGHQFPNYSSELNVNALLLGDSALYLCASSLGTRVNTEAFFGQGTRLTVV.

This chain connects TRBV7-2 to TRBJ2-7; the match to TRBD2 covers 9 bases. The junction had 13 bases not matched to a gene; V was cut back by 0 bases and J by 1 base. Germline V gene sequence: CDR1 SGHTA, CDR2 FQGNSA. The CDR3 totals 19 residues. CDR3 amino acids: CASSLAVSGSPLRSYEQYF. The DNA of the CDR3 is TGTGCCAGCAGCTTAGCCGTTAGCGGGAGTCCATTAAGGTCCTACGAGCAGTACTTC.

V and J are TRBV19 and TRBJ1-3; D might be TRBD1 (5 bases). V lost 6 bases, J lost 7 bases, and 19 bases lay in between. CDR1 LNHDA and CDR2 SQIVND come from the germline V gene (reference sequence). This CDR3 has 15 residues. The CDR3: CASRDRSRVANTIYF. DNA for the CDR3: TGTGCCAGTAGAGATCGATCCAGGGTTGCGAACACCATATATTTT.

This chain uses TRBV4-2 with TRBJ1-5, with TRBD1 matching over 7 bases. This CDR3 spans 16 amino acids. CDR1 is LGHNA and CDR2 is YNFKEQ in the germline V gene. The junction had 9 bases not matched to a gene; V was cut back by 5 bases and J by 2 bases. The CDR3 DNA follows: TGTGCCAGCAGCATTCGACAGGGTGAGGGCAATCAGCCCCAGCATTTT. It codes for CASSIRQGEGNQPQHF.

The chain carries TRBV11-1 and TRBJ2-7, with D possibly TRBD2 on 5 matching bases. Germline loops: CDR1 SGHAT, CDR2 FQDESV (reference sequence). The CDR3 loop spans 13 amino acids. V shed 7 bases and J shed 4 bases, with 14 bases lying between them. CDR3 sequence: CASTRESLYEQYF. CDR3 nucleotides: TGTGCCAGCACGAGGGAGTCCCTATACGAGCAGTACTTC.

The chain has TRBV19 and TRBJ1-6; possible D gene TRBD1, 5 bases. The germline V and J ends were trimmed by 3 bases and 12 bases, with 15 bases remaining between them. This CDR3 comprises 14 residues. Germline V gives CDR1 LNHDA, CDR2 SQIVND (reference sequence). CDR3 protein: CASSIGFQTEPLHF. The CDR3 nucleotides read TGTGCCAGTAGTATCGGGTTCCAGACAGAACCCCTCCACTTT.

The rearrangement joins TRBV29-1 to TRBJ1-2; D remains ambiguous. The CDR3 sequence is 13 residues long. CDR1 and CDR2 from the germline V gene are SQVTM and ANQGSEA. The ends were cut back, 3 bases at V and 2 bases at J, with 10 bases in the middle. CDR3 DNA: TGCAGCGTTGATACACCAGAGAACTATGGCTACACCTTC. Protein product: CSVDTPENYGYTF. The whole variable domain, filled in from reference TRBV29-1 and TRBJ1-2, reads SAVISQKPSRDICQRGTSLTIQCQVDSQVTMMFWYRQQPGQSLTLIATANQGSEATYESGFVIDKFPISRPNLTFSTLTVSNMSPEDSSIYLCSVDTPENYGYTFGSGTRLTVV.

This clone was seen a few times. The gene calls are TRBV30 and TRBJ1-1; D uncertain. The V and J ends lost 7 bases and 5 bases respectively, with 14 bases between them. The CDR3 is made up of 12 amino acids. The germline CDR1 and CDR2 sequences are GTSNPN and SVGIG (reference sequence). CDR3 nucleotide sequence: TGTGCCTTCACTCGGGAAGGGACTGAAGCTTTCTTT. Translation gives CAFTREGTEAFF. The complete variable domain, with remaining parts taken from reference TRBV30 and TRBJ1-1, reads SQTIHQWPATLVQPVGSPLSLECTVEGTSNPNLYWYRQAAGRGLQLLFYSVGIGQISSEVPQNLSASRPQDRQFILSSKKLLLSDSGFYLCAFTREGTEAFFGQGTRLTVV.

This chain connects TRBV9 to TRBJ1-6, with unresolved D. CDR1 and CDR2 from the germline V gene are SGDLS and YYNGEE. There are 12 residues in the CDR3. V was clipped by 4 bases and J by 5 bases, with 4 bases between them. CDR3 amino acids: CASSSDNSPLHF. The CDR3 nucleotides are TGTGCCAGCAGCTCGGATAATTCACCCCTCCACTTT.